The 6 T cell receptor beta chains below come from one sample, sequenced in a study of cytomegalovirus exposure and HLA in healthy donors. It was with 60 Vbeta and 13 Jbeta primers that the PCR ran. TCRdb's table, derived via immunoSEQ multiplex PCR, lists solely in-frame clones and lacks some. Of 130,000 to 150,000 clones in the sample, about four fifths were seen once. The source material was PBMCs. These receptors came from a male donor in good health and CMV-seropositive.

This rearrangement joins TRBV28 to TRBJ2-2, with D maybe TRBD2 (7 bases). The CDR3 loop spans 14 amino acids. Germline V gives CDR1 MDHEN, CDR2 SYDVKM. V was cut by 5 bases and J by 5 bases, with 12 bases left in between. Written as DNA, the CDR3 is TGTGCCAGCAGTCGAGGGGGGGGGACCGGGGAGCTGTTTTTT. It translates to CASSRGGGTGELFF.

V usage is TRBV7-6 and J usage is TRBJ1-2; 7 nucleotides align to TRBD1. Unmatched junction bases numbered 10, after V lost 5 bases and J lost 7 bases. The CDR3 is 14 amino acids. The germline V gene encodes CDR1 SGHVS and CDR2 FNYEAQ. CDR3 sequence: CASSRFQGDPGYTF. The DNA of the CDR3 is TGTGCCAGCAGCCGTTTCCAGGGGGATCCTGGCTACACCTTC.

The J gene is TRBJ2-6, the V gene TRBV15, with 14 bases aligning to TRBD2. Germline V gene data show CDR1 as LNHNV and CDR2 as YYDKDF (reference sequence). Trimming cost V 0 bases and J 4 bases; bases outside gene matches: 5. The CDR3 has 19 residues. The CDR3 nucleotides are TGTGCCACCAGCAGAGATGGACTAGCGGGAGGCAGGGGGGCCAACGTCCTGACTTTC. This codes for CATSRDGLAGGRGANVLTF.

The chain joins TRBV19 to TRBJ1-2; D is ambiguous. CDR1 and CDR2 (germline): LNHDA, SQIVND (reference sequence). Trimming took off 6 bases at V and 2 bases at J, with 7 bases between the two ends. CDR3 length equals 12 residues. CDR3 nucleotide sequence: TGTGCCAGTAGCGACGGGAACTATGGCTACACCTTC. Protein sequence: CASSDGNYGYTF.

In this sample, this clone turned up once. This chain links TRBV7-8 with TRBJ1-4, with 7 nucleotides matching TRBD1. Germline loops: CDR1 SGHVS, CDR2 FQNEAQ. The CDR3 spans 16 residues. J gave up 7 bases and V 5 bases, and 13 bases lay outside the gene matches. The CDR3 here is CASSARRQGFGEKLFF. The DNA for the CDR3 is TGTGCCAGCAGCGCCCGCCGACAGGGATTCGGTGAAAAACTGTTTTTT.

The chain has TRBV7-3 and TRBJ2-1; no clear D gene. The CDR3 has 14 residues. Trimming cost V 5 bases and J 0 bases, with 8 bases left between them. CDR1 and CDR2 from the germline V gene are SGHTA and FQGTGA. CDR3 loop: CASSETSSYNEQFF. CDR3 coding DNA: TGTGCCAGCAGCGAAACGAGCTCCTACAATGAGCAGTTCTTC.